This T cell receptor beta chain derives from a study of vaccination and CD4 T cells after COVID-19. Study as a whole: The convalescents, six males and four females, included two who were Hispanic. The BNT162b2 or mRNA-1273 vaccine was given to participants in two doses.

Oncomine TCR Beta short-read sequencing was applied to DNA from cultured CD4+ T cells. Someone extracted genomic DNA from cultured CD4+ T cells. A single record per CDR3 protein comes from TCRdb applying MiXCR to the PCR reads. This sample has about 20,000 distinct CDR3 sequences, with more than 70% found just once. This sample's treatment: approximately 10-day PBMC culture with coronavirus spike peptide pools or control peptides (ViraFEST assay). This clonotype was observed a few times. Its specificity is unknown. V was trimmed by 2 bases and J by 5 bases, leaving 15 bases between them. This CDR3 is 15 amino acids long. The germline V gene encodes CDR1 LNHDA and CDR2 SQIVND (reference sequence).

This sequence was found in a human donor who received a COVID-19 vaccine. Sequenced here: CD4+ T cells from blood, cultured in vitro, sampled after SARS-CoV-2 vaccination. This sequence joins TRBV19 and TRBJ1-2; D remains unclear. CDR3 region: CASSISLVVAYGYTF. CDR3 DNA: TGTGCCAGTAGTATATCCCTGGTAGTGGCTTATGGCTACACCTTC.